This T cell receptor beta chain emerged from a study of blood T cell repertoires in COVID-19. About the research overall: The cDNA or gDNA used as material had been derived from T cells, B-cell-depleted T cells, or PBMCs.

Study processing details: Nucleated cell number was recorded as an estimate derived from reference gene primer amplification. Data came from immunoSEQ multiplex PCR; TCRdb stores just in-frame clones and leaves some out. Clonal size and the V and J genes are those of that table, whereas D and trimming came from the DNA. The sample records some 120,000 clones, 75% to 85% being singletons. This CDR3 region has 13 residues. Germline CDR1 reads SGDLS; CDR2 reads YYNGEE. V was pared by 3 bases and J by 7 bases, with 1 base of the junction left unmatched. The chain combines TRBV9 with TRBJ1-6; 7 nucleotides match TRBD1. The material sequenced was peripheral blood. The origin of this receptor is a man at least 80 years old with acute or convalescent COVID-19. Here the CDR3 reads CASSAGQNSPLHF. The CDR3 nucleotides read TGTGCCAGCAGCGCGGGACAGAATTCACCCCTCCACTTT.